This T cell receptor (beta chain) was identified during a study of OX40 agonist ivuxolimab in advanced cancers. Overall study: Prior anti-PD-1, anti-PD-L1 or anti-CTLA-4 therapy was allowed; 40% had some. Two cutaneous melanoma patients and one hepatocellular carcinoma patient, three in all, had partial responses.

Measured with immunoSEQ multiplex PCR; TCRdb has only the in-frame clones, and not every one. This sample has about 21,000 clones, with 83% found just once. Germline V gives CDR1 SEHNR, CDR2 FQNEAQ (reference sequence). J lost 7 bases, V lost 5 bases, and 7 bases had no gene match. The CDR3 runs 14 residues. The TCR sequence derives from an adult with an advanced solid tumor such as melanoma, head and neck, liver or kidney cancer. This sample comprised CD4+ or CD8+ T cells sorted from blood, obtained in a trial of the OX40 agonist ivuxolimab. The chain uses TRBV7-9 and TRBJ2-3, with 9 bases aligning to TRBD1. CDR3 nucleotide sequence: TGTGCCAGCAGCCCGGGACAGGGTGGGAATACGCAGTATTTT. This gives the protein CASSPGQGGNTQYF.